Listed below are T cell receptor beta chains from one sample, sequenced in a study of blood T cells in healthy people across ages. TCRdb reprocessed the 5' RACE reads with MiXCR, giving one entry per CDR3 protein. The sample carries around 1,900,000 distinct CDR3 sequences, around 42% recorded once. Sequenced material: blood. The receptors stem from a human donor in good health. Each CDR3 is given with its conserved first and last residue. The order of the fields is clone size, D gene, V gene, J gene, CDR3 DNA, CDR3 protein. D genes are given only for firm matches. Clone size is stated in some rows and not others, as once, few, many or a class when expanded.

NA	TRBD1	TRBV7-2	TRBJ2-6	TGTGCCAGCAGCTTGCCCTGGACAGGGGCCGGGGCCAACGTCCTGACTTTC	CASSLPWTGAGANVLTF
few	NA	TRBV4-2	TRBJ2-7	TGTGCCAGCAGCCAAGTCACGGACGGACCCTACGAGCAGTACTTC	CASSQVTDGPYEQYF
once	TRBD2	TRBV5-7	TRBJ2-7	TGTGCCAGCAGCTTGGCTTTTGCGCGGACTAGCTTATCCGAGCAGTACTTC	CASSLAFARTSLSEQYF
many	TRBD2	TRBV7-2	TRBJ2-3	TGTGCCAGCAGTTCAGCGGGGGCTAGCACAGATACGCAGTATTTT	CASSSAGASTDTQYF
few	NA	TRBV20-1	TRBJ2-7	TGCAGTGCCCTTTGGGGAACCTACGAGCAGTACTTC	CSALWGTYEQYF
NA	TRBD2	TRBV5-1	TRBJ2-7	TGCGCCAGCAGCCCCGGGACTAGGGGTTACGAGCAGTACTTC	CASSPGTRGYEQYF
NA	NA	TRBV4-1	TRBJ2-1	TGCGCCCCCGGGACAAGTGACAATGAGCAGTTCTTC	CAPGTSDNEQFF
NA	NA	TRBV5-1	TRBJ2-7	TGCGCCAGCAGCTTGGGTATCGGGATTCGAAAATACGAGCAGTACTTC	CASSLGIGIRKYEQYF
NA	NA	TRBV18	TRBJ2-7	TGTGCCAGCTCACCCGGGGGCTGGGGTACCGAGCAGTACTTC	CASSPGGWGTEQYF
NA	NA	TRBV4-2	TRBJ1-1	TGTGCCAGCAGCCAACCCCCTGGAGGCACTGAAGCTTTCTTT	CASSQPPGGTEAFF
NA	NA	TRBV28	TRBJ1-1	TGTGCCAGCACCCAAGCCCGGGGGTTACGTTCTGAAGCTTTCTTT	CASTQARGLRSEAFF
NA	NA	TRBV2	TRBJ2-7	TGTGCCAGCAGTGAGAGGATGTTGTGGGGGGACTCCTACGAGCAGTACTTC	CASSERMLWGDSYEQYF
NA	NA	TRBV13	TRBJ2-7	TGTGCCAGCAGCCTACAGAGGCAGGGTAAATCCGAGCAGTACTTC	CASSLQRQGKSEQYF
NA	NA	TRBV29-1	TRBJ1-2	TGCAGCGTTGAAGATCTTTCTGCGGGTGACTATGGCTACACCTTC	CSVEDLSAGDYGYTF
NA	NA	TRBV4-3	TRBJ2-1	TGCGCCAGCAGCCAAGCTTTGGGGCTCAATCCCTACAATGAGCAGTTCTTC	CASSQALGLNPYNEQFF
NA	NA	TRBV7-2	TRBJ1-2	TGTGCCAGCAGCTTCGGACTTCTAGGAGGCTACACCTTC	CASSFGLLGGYTF
NA	TRBD1	TRBV5-6	TRBJ2-2	TGTGCCAGCAGGGCGTGGACAGGGACGGACACCGGGGAGCTGTTTTTT	CASRAWTGTDTGELFF
NA	NA	TRBV10-3	TRBJ2-7	TGTGCCATCAGGGATTCGGACGGGAGCTACGAGCAGTACTTC	CAIRDSDGSYEQYF
NA	NA	TRBV20-1	TRBJ2-2	TGCAGTGCTAGAGATCGGACCTACACCGGGGAGCTGTTTTTT	CSARDRTYTGELFF
few	TRBD1	TRBV29-1	TRBJ2-7	TGCAGCGTGAAAGGACAGGGTGTGCACGAGCAGTACTTC	CSVKGQGVHEQYF
NA	NA	TRBV28	TRBJ2-1	TGTGCCAGCAGTTTTTTGTCAGCAACCAATGAGCAGTTCTTC	CASSFLSATNEQFF
NA	TRBD1	TRBV20-1	TRBJ1-1	TGCAGTGCCGGACAGGGGTGGACTGAAGCTTTCTTT	CSAGQGWTEAFF